This TCR beta chain was captured in a study of blood T cell repertoires in COVID-19. About the study: T cells, B-cell-depleted T cells, or PBMCs supplied cDNA or gDNA.

The assay was immunoSEQ multiplex PCR, and TCRdb's table has in-frame clones only and misses some. There are approximately 94,000 clones in the sample; approximately 80% occur only once, and approximately 25% lies in the top ten. Of note for this clone: A junction end diverges from the germline sequence, so it may reflect a read error.

Material for sequencing was peripheral blood. This TCR came from a man in his 60s with acute or convalescent COVID-19.

The CDR3 DNA is TGTGCCAGCAGTAACCAGATAAACTCTGGAGACACCATATATTTT. It yields the protein CASSNQINSGDTIYF. V is TRBV28 and J is TRBJ1-3; D is undetermined. The CDR3 consists of 15 residues. The germline gives CDR1 MDHEN, CDR2 SYDVKM.